This T cell receptor (beta chain) appears in the sequencing data of a study of blood T cell repertoires in COVID-19. Using immunoSEQ multiplex PCR, the repertoire was profiled, and TCRdb retains in-frame clones only, with some absent. The table records about 60,000 clones, just over 85% of them present only once. V was pared by 7 bases and J by 1 base, with 11 bases of the junction left unmatched. This CDR3 comprises 16 residues. CDR1 is KGHDR and CDR2 is SFDVKD in the germline V gene. This chain links TRBV24-1 with TRBJ1-1; 7 bases map to TRBD1. The sequencing input was peripheral blood. This TCR came from a man between 60 and 70 years old with acute or convalescent COVID-19. CDR3 DNA: TGTGCCACCAGGGGGACAGACACCCAGGGGAACACTGAAGCTTTCTTT. Amino acid sequence: CATRGTDTQGNTEAFF.